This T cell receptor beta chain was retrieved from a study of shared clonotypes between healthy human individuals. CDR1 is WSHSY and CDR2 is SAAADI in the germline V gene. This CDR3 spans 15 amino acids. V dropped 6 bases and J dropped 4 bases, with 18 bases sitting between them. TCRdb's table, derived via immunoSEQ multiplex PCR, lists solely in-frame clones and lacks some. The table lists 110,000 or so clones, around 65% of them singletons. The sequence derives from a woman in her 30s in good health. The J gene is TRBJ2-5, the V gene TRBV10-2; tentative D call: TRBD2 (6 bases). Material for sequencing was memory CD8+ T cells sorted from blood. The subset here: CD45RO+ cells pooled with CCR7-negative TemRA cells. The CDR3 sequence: CASRLEGLARETQYF. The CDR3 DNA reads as TGCGCCAGCAGATTAGAAGGGCTAGCGCGAGAGACCCAGTACTTC.